By share, the clone carrying this TCR beta chain ranks as medium-sized. This CDR3 comprises 15 residues. This sample stems from a study of blood T cell repertoires in COVID-19. Study context: Acute and convalescent COVID-19 specimens originated in the United States, Italy and Spain.

While infection was still active, Seattle patients were enrolled and then followed longitudinally. The method was immunoSEQ multiplex PCR; TCRdb's version includes in-frame clones alone and lacks a portion of them. The sample has over 70,000 clones, about 83% seen once. This receptor was obtained from a man aged 25 to 45 with COVID-19, enrolled during active disease. Sequenced material: peripheral blood. The rearrangement links TRBV21-1 to TRBJ2-4; whether TRBD2, the table's D call, matches the DNA was not checked. TRBV21-1 is classified as a pseudogene. CDR3 amino acids: CASSKKGLAKNIQYF. The CDR3 DNA is TGTGCCAGCAGCAAAAAAGGACTAGCCAAAAACATTCAGTACTTC.